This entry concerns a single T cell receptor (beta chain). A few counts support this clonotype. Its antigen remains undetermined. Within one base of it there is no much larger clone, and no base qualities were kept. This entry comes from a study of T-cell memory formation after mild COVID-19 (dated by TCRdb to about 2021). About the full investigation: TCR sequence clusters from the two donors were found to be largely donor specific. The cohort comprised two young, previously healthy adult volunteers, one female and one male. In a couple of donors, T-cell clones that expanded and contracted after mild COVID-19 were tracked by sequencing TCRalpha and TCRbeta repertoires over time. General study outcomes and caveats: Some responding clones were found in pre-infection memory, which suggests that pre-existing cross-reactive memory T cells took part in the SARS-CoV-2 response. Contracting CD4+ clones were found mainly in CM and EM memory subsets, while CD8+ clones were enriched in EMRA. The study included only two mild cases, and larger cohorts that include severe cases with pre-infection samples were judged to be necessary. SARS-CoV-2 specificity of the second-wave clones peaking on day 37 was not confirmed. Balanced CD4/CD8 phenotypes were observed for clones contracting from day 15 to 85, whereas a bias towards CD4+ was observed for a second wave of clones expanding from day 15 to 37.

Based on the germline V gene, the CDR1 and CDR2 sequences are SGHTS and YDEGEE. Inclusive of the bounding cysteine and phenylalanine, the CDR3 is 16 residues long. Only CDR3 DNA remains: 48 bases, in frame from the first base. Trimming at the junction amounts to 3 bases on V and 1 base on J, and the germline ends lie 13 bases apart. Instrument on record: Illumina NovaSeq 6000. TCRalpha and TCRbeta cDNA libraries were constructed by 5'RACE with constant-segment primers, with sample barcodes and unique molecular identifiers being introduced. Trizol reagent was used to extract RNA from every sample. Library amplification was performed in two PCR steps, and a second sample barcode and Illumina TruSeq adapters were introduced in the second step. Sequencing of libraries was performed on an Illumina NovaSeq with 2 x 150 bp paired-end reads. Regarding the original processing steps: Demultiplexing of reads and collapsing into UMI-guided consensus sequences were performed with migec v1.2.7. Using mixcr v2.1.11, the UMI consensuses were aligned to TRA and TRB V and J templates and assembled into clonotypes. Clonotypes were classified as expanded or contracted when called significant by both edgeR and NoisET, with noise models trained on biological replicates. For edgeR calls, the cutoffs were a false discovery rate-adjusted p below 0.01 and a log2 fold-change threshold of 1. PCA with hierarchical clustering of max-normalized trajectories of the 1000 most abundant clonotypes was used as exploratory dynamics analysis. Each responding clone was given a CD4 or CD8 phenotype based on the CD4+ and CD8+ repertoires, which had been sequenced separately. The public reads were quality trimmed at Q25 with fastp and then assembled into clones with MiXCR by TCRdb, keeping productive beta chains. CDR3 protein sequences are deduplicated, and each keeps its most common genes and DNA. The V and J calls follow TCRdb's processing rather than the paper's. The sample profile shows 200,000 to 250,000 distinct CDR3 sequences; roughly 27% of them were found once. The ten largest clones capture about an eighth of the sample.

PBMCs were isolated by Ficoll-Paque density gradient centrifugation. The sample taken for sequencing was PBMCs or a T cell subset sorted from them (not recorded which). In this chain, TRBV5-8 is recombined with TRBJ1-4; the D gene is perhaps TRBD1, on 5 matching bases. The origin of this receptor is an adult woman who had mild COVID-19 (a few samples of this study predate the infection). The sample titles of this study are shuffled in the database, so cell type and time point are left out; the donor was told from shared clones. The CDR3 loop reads CASSSRPGRTNEKLFF. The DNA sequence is TGTGCCAGCAGCTCACGCCCGGGGCGAACTAATGAAAAACTGTTTTTT.